The table lists the clone carrying this T cell receptor beta chain with a few counts. Its antigen is not known. These data come from a study of CD8+CD57+ T cells in acquired aplastic anemia. In the study overall: Sorted CD4+ and CD8+ cells yielded about 2.9 ug of DNA on average. The study, taken as a whole, reports: No significant difference in CD8+ Simpson's diversity was found between patients and controls. Patients and controls shared some 30 CD8+ CDR3 sequences, highly expressed in patients.

The V gene's germline CDR1 is LNHDA and CDR2 SQIVND (reference sequence). V lost 6 bases and J 3 bases, leaving 13 bases between the germline ends. The CDR3 covers 14 residues. TCR beta VDJ combinations and CDR3 sequences were profiled from genomic DNA. TCRdb reanalysed the reads using MiXCR and keeps one entry per CDR3 protein. Of around 150,000 distinct CDR3 sequences listed, 48% are singletons. By flow cytometry, patients selected for sequencing had shown an expansion of CD8+CD57+ cells. The V gene is TRBV19, the J gene TRBJ2-3; tentatively, D is TRBD2 (6 bases). The source is a human donor with aplastic anemia. The sequencing sample was made of sorted CD4+, CD8+, or CD8+CD57+ T cells (not recorded which) from PBMCs. The CDR3 nucleotides read TGTGCCAGTAGGAAAGCAGGGAGGACAGATACGCAGTATTTT. The encoded protein is CASRKAGRTDTQYF.